A selection of T cell receptor beta chains follows, all from one sample in a study of T cells after yellow fever vaccination. TCRdb processed the 5' RACE reads anew with MiXCR; each CDR3 protein has one entry. The top ten hold 36% of the sample, which has around 200,000 distinct CDR3 sequences, about 11% seen once. The sequenced sample was CD8+ T cells sorted from PBMCs, obtained 15 days after the yellow fever booster vaccination. These receptors all come from a man younger than 35 who received the YFV17D yellow fever vaccine. Each CDR3 is given with its conserved first and last residue. A D gene is named only where the DNA matches it firmly. Size is stated for part of the rows, as once, few or many counts, or as a class when the clone is expanded.

abundance | d_gene | j_gene | v_gene | CDR3aa | CDR3nt
few | TRBD1 | TRBJ2-5 | TRBV4-1 | CASRVGTGLGDGSETQYF | TGCGCCAGCAGGGTAGGGACAGGTCTCGGGGACGGTTCGGAGACCCAGTACTTC
- | - | TRBJ2-7 | TRBV7-9 | CATRDGVYEQYF | TGTGCCACTCGGGACGGGGTCTACGAGCAGTACTTC
few | - | TRBJ2-5 | TRBV28 | CASSLIRAQETQYF | TGTGCCAGCAGTTTAATTAGAGCCCAAGAGACCCAGTACTTC
- | - | TRBJ1-4 | TRBV4-1 | CASSHPNNEKLFF | TGCGCCAGCAGCCACCCGAATAATGAAAAACTGTTTTTT
- | - | TRBJ1-5 | TRBV6-2/TRBV6-3 | CASNPIGGRNQPQHF | TGTGCCAGCAATCCAATCGGTGGTCGCAATCAGCCCCAGCATTTT
few | - | TRBJ2-3 | TRBV6-5 | CASSYGAGAVGTDTQYF | TGTGCCAGCAGTTACGGGGCAGGCGCAGTCGGCACAGATACGCAGTATTTT
- | - | TRBJ2-3 | TRBV29-1 | CSVDRGTDTQYF | TGCAGCGTGGATAGGGGGACAGATACGCAGTATTTT
- | - | TRBJ2-3 | TRBV27 | CASRTFNNKRDTQYF | TGTGCCAGCAGGACATTTAATAATAAACGAGATACGCAGTATTTT
few | - | TRBJ2-5 | TRBV7-9 | CASSLQGQETQYF | TGTGCCAGCAGCTTACAGGGACAAGAGACCCAGTACTTC
few | - | TRBJ2-3 | TRBV9 | CASSVVVGSTDTQYF | TGTGCCAGCAGCGTAGTGGTGGGAAGCACAGATACGCAGTATTTT
few | - | TRBJ2-2 | TRBV5-1 | CASRINRDALTGELFF | TGCGCCAGCAGGATTAACAGGGACGCGCTAACCGGGGAGCTGTTTTTT
few | - | TRBJ2-7 | TRBV10-3 | CAISDGGSAYEQYF | TGTGCCATCAGTGACGGGGGCAGCGCCTACGAGCAGTACTTC
- | TRBD2 | TRBJ2-3 | TRBV4-1 | CASSPTRGGTQYF | TGCGCCAGCAGCCCTACCCGGGGGGGTACGCAGTATTTT
many | - | TRBJ1-1 | TRBV27 | CASSVPGYTEAFF | TGTGCCAGCAGTGTCCCGGGCTACACTGAAGCTTTCTTT
- | - | TRBJ2-1 | TRBV6-2/TRBV6-3 | CASSWGPMGVYNEQFF | TGTGCCAGCAGTTGGGGCCCGATGGGGGTGTACAATGAGCAGTTCTTC
- | - | TRBJ2-2 | TRBV10-3 | CAISGARFANTGELFF | TGTGCCATCAGTGGGGCCCGTTTCGCGAACACCGGGGAGCTGTTTTTT
- | TRBD1 | TRBJ2-6 | TRBV7-2 | CASSWDRDFSRANVLTF | TGTGCCAGCAGTTGGGACAGGGACTTCTCTCGGGCCAACGTCCTGACTTTC
- | TRBD2 | TRBJ2-1 | TRBV20-1 | CSGLAGGRALVSEQFF | TGCAGTGGGCTAGCGGGGGGTCGGGCGCTAGTAAGTGAGCAGTTCTTC
few | TRBD1 | TRBJ2-5 | TRBV10-3 | CDQRGTVEIKTQYF | TGTGACCAGCGAGGGACAGTCGAGATAAAGACCCAGTACTTC
- | - | TRBJ1-4 | TRBV19 | CASSMTPAAAELFF | TGTGCCAGTAGTATGACTCCGGCGGCCGCGGAACTGTTTTTT
few | TRBD2 | TRBJ2-2 | TRBV7-2 | CASSYSGKTGELFF | TGTGCCAGCAGCTATAGCGGGAAGACCGGGGAGCTGTTTTTT
- | - | TRBJ2-5 | TRBV7-8 | CASSLDLETQYF | TGTGCCAGCAGCTTGGATTTAGAGACCCAGTACTTC
few | TRBD1 | TRBJ2-3 | TRBV20-1 | CSATDREDTDTQYF | TGCAGTGCGACGGACAGGGAGGATACAGATACGCAGTATTTT
many | TRBD1 | TRBJ2-3 | TRBV9 | CASSHHRDRGTDTQYF | TGTGCCAGCAGCCACCACCGGGACAGGGGGACAGATACGCAGTATTTT
few | - | TRBJ1-2 | TRBV7-2 | CASSFPSLYGYTF | TGTGCCAGCAGCTTCCCCAGCCTCTATGGCTACACCTTC
- | TRBD1 | TRBJ2-2 | TRBV24-1 | CATSDSRGRGLNTGELFF | TGTGCCACCAGTGATTCCAGAGGTAGGGGGCTAAACACCGGGGAGCTGTTTTTT
- | TRBD1 | TRBJ1-4 | TRBV12-3/TRBV12-4 | CASSFQQGVFEKLFF | TGTGCCAGCAGTTTCCAACAGGGGGTCTTCGAAAAACTGTTTTTT
- | - | TRBJ1-1 | TRBV15 | CATSRDPPDSSDIYTEAFF | TGTGCCACCAGCAGAGATCCCCCGGACAGCTCCGATATTTACACTGAAGCTTTCTTT
- | - | TRBJ2-5 | TRBV12-3/TRBV12-4 | CATSLPGDETQYF | TGTGCCACCAGTTTACCGGGGGATGAGACCCAGTACTTC
few | - | TRBJ1-2 | TRBV19 | CASSIVYGVDDYGYTF | TGTGCCAGTAGTATTGTGTACGGGGTGGATGACTATGGCTACACCTTC
many | - | TRBJ1-5 | TRBV7-2 | CASSLLGGDNQPQHF | TGTGCCAGCAGCTTACTGGGAGGCGACAATCAGCCCCAGCATTTT
- | - | TRBJ2-1 | TRBV4-1 | CASSHGPRGEQFF | TGCGCCAGCAGCCATGGGCCTAGGGGAGAGCAGTTCTTC
- | TRBD2 | TRBJ2-5 | TRBV30 | CAWNPLAGRLQETQYF | TGTGCCTGGAACCCACTAGCGGGGCGCCTTCAAGAGACCCAGTACTTC
- | - | TRBJ1-1 | TRBV27 | CASREVGHRAAEAFF | TGTGCCAGCAGGGAGGTGGGTCACAGGGCAGCTGAAGCTTTCTTT
few | TRBD1 | TRBJ2-7 | TRBV9 | CASSVGGQGMVEQYF | TGTGCCAGCAGCGTAGGGGGACAGGGGATGGTCGAGCAGTACTTC
- | - | TRBJ2-3 | TRBV3-1 | CASSQDLSQGLSDTQYF | TGTGCCAGCAGCCAAGATCTGAGCCAGGGGCTCTCAGATACGCAGTATTTT
- | TRBD2 | TRBJ2-5 | TRBV2 | CATVVRAREGETQYF | TGTGCCACCGTGGTACGGGCCAGGGAGGGAGAGACCCAGTACTTC
- | - | TRBJ2-1 | TRBV14 | CASSQLLGKWRSGPYNEQFF | TGTGCCAGCAGCCAGTTACTAGGAAAGTGGCGCTCGGGGCCCTACAATGAGCAGTTCTTC
few | - | TRBJ2-3 | TRBV4-3 | CASSQEPGWGTDTQYF | TGCGCCAGCAGCCAAGAACCCGGGTGGGGCACAGATACGCAGTATTTT
- | - | TRBJ2-1 | TRBV7-9 | CASSSPSRAEQFF | TGTGCCAGCAGTTCTCCGAGCCGGGCCGAGCAGTTCTTC
few | TRBD1 | TRBJ1-2 | TRBV7-8 | CASSLGQGNGYTF | TGTGCCAGCAGCTTAGGACAGGGAAATGGCTACACCTTC
- | - | TRBJ1-1 | TRBV29-1 | CSVWRVAEAFF | TGCAGCGTTTGGAGGGTCGCTGAAGCTTTCTTT
few | - | TRBJ2-3 | TRBV10-1 | CASSESRVRPDTQYF | TGCGCCAGCAGTGAGTCTCGGGTCCGACCAGATACGCAGTATTTT
few | - | TRBJ2-5 | TRBV11-2 | CASSLDRVGQETQYF | TGTGCCAGCAGCTTAGACAGGGTTGGTCAAGAGACCCAGTACTTC
- | - | TRBJ1-6 | TRBV6-2/TRBV6-3 | CASSLVEGSPLHF | TGTGCCAGCAGTTTGGTCGAAGGGTCACCCCTCCACTTT
- | - | TRBJ1-1 | TRBV7-2 | CASSLKGTMNTEAFF | TGTGCCAGCAGCTTGAAGGGGACGATGAACACTGAAGCTTTCTTT
many | TRBD2 | TRBJ2-1 | TRBV7-9 | CASSLVLAGNNEQFF | TGTGCCAGCAGCTTAGTTCTAGCGGGGAACAATGAGCAGTTCTTC
- | - | TRBJ1-6 | TRBV20-1 | CSARTHQGSPGFSPLHF | TGCAGTGCCCGAACTCACCAGGGATCACCTGGGTTTTCACCCCTCCACTTT
- | - | TRBJ1-1 | TRBV19 | CASRTNRDTEAFF | TGTGCCAGTAGGACCAACAGGGACACTGAAGCTTTCTTT
- | - | TRBJ1-4 | TRBV10-3 | CAISEGPLSGATNEKLFF | TGTGCCATCAGTGAGGGGCCCTTGTCGGGGGCAACTAATGAAAAACTGTTTTTT
few | - | TRBJ2-3 | TRBV4-1 | CASSQVFRRIALSTDTQYF | TGCGCCAGCAGCCAAGTCTTTAGGAGAATAGCTCTGAGCACAGATACGCAGTATTTT
few | - | TRBJ2-1 | TRBV11-2 | CASSTTSPEQFF | TGTGCCAGCAGCACGACTAGTCCTGAGCAGTTCTTC